This T cell receptor delta chain was sequenced during a study of gamma-delta T cells after stem cell transplantation. TCRdb applied CATT to the RT-PCR reads for clone calling. The sample consists of some 970 delta-chain clones, roughly 12% of them appearing once. On this clone: Distinct nucleotide sequences in the sample also encode this CDR3.

The length of the CDR3 is 16 residues. In germline, CDR1 is GEAIGNYY, CDR2 EKD. The trim removed 2 bases at V and 2 bases at J, leaving 10 bases unmatched. The sequence was collected from a human donor. It is not recorded whose cells these are; they may come from a transplant donor. The J gene is TRDJ1, the V gene TRDV2, with 7 positions matching TRDD3. The sequencing sample was made of gamma-delta T cells. CDR3 loop: CACDKLGARRTDKLIF. The CDR3 nucleotides read TGTGCCTGTGACAAGCTGGGGGCCCGTAGAACCGATAAACTCATCTTT.